Sequencing of this T cell receptor beta chain was carried out in a study of T cells after yellow fever vaccination. A word on this clonotype: The antigen is undetermined.

A 5'RACE template-switching step, the method used to make TCR cDNA, added a universal primer site and UMIs. TCRdb analysed the 5' RACE reads with MiXCR anew, one entry per CDR3 protein. The top ten hold just under 3% of the sample, which has roughly 180,000 distinct CDR3 sequences, about 6% seen once. This CDR3 spans 16 amino acids. V lost 4 bases and J lost 0, with 13 bases in between. Germline values: CDR1 SGHRS, CDR2 YFSETQ. Whole-study findings and limits: After the booster, 96% of CD4 and more than 75% of CD8 primary-response clones were re-detected.

The source material was CD4+ T cells sorted from PBMCs, sampled on the day of the first yellow fever vaccination. The clonotype was recovered from a man aged 18 to 29 who received the YFV17D yellow fever vaccine. This rearrangement joins TRBV5-1 to TRBJ1-4; D is perhaps TRBD1 (6 bases). The CDR3 spells CASSPDRIATNEKLFF. The CDR3, as DNA: TGCGCCAGCAGCCCTGACAGGATCGCAACTAATGAAAAACTGTTTTTT.